Following are 22 T cell receptor beta chains from one sample sequenced in a study of OX40 agonist ivuxolimab in advanced cancers. The repertoire was sequenced with immunoSEQ multiplex PCR; TCRdb's copy has only in-frame clones and lacks some. The sample has about 45,000 clones, approximately 91% seen once. Sequencing used CD4+ or CD8+ T cells sorted from blood, obtained in a trial of the OX40 agonist ivuxolimab. The receptors shown here come from an adult with an advanced solid tumor such as melanoma, head and neck, liver or kidney cancer.

The V and J genes are TRBV15 and TRBJ1-5; D is unresolved. The ends were cut back, 0 bases at V and 2 bases at J, with 11 bases in the middle. Germline V lookup: CDR1 LNHNV, CDR2 YYDKDF (reference sequence). The CDR3 runs 16 residues. Here the CDR3 reads CATSRERGGGNQPQHF. CDR3 DNA: TGTGCCACCAGCAGAGAGCGGGGTGGGGGCAATCAGCCCCAGCATTTT.

J is TRBJ2-7 and V is TRBV28; no clear D. V gave up 6 bases and J gave up 0 bases, with 9 bases separating them. The CDR3 length is 13 residues. The germline CDR1 and CDR2 sequences are MDHEN and SYDVKM. CDR3 coding DNA: TGTGCCAGCAGGTCCCTAAGCTCCTACGAGCAGTACTTC. Amino acid sequence: CASRSLSSYEQYF.

V usage is TRBV7-6 and J usage is TRBJ2-5; maybe TRBD1 (5 bases). The V gene lost 2 bases and the J gene lost 1 base, with 8 bases spanning the gap. The length of the CDR3 is 14 residues. Germline V gene lookup returns CDR1 SGHVS and CDR2 FNYEAQ. The CDR3 reads CASSLWGRQETQYF. In nucleotides, the CDR3 is TGTGCCAGCAGCTTATGGGGCCGCCAAGAGACCCAGTACTTC.

The chain joins TRBV5-4 to TRBJ2-7, with TRBD1 as a possible D gene (6 bases). The germline V and J ends were trimmed by 3 bases and 3 bases, with 16 bases remaining between them. CDR3 size: 15 residues. CDR1 is SGHNT, CDR2 YYREEE, per germline (reference sequence). As DNA, the CDR3 is TGTGCCAGCAGCTCCGGACAGAACCCCCTCTACGAGCAGTACTTC. The encoded protein is CASSSGQNPLYEQYF.

This sequence joins TRBV15 and TRBJ2-3; 8 positions match TRBD2. The CDR3 runs 16 residues. Trimming took 5 bases from V and 1 from J; bases not matched to a gene: 8. The germline CDR1 and CDR2 sequences are LNHNV and YYDKDF (reference sequence). This CDR3 reads CATSPSGRGGTDTQYF. The CDR3, as DNA: TGTGCCACCAGCCCGAGCGGGCGGGGGGGCACAGATACGCAGTATTTT.

The V gene is TRBV15, the J gene TRBJ1-2, with 10 bases fitting TRBD1. V dropped 3 bases and J dropped 6; count of bases not matched to a gene: 10. Germline V gives CDR1 LNHNV, CDR2 YYDKDF (reference sequence). The CDR3 has 16 amino acids. The CDR3 DNA follows: TGTGCCACCAGCAGCGTCCCCGACAGGGGGCTTAATGGCTACACCTTC. This sequence encodes CATSSVPDRGLNGYTF.

V and J are TRBV28 and TRBJ2-7; D tentatively reads TRBD1 or TRBD2 (5 bases each). Germline CDR1 is MDHEN and CDR2 is SYDVKM. The CDR3 runs to 13 residues. V was clipped by 7 bases and J by 5 bases, with 15 bases between them. The CDR3 coding sequence is TGTGCCAGCACTCCTTGGGGACGGGACGAGCAGTACTTC. Translating gives CASTPWGRDEQYF.

This chain joins TRBV7-3 and TRBJ2-1, with D uncertain. The CDR3 contains 13 residues. Per the germline V gene, CDR1 is SGHTA and CDR2 is FQGTGA. Trimming left V 2 bases short and J 4 bases short, with 6 bases between. The CDR3 bases are TGTGCCAGCAGCTTAGAGCCTTACAATGAGCAGTTCTTC. As protein: CASSLEPYNEQFF.

The chain recombines TRBV7-8 with TRBJ2-2; no firm D call. The CDR3 is 16 residues long. V lost 4 bases and J 0 bases, leaving 12 bases between the germline ends. From germline, CDR1 is SGHVS and CDR2 FQNEAQ. CDR3 DNA: TGTGCCAGCAGCTCCTTGGGATCTTCGAACACCGGGGAGCTGTTTTTT. Translating gives CASSSLGSSNTGELFF.

This clone was picked up one time. In DNA, the CDR3 is TGTGCCAGCAAAGATCCCGGACAAACTGAGCAGTTCTTC. Its translation is CASKDPGQTEQFF. This chain uses TRBV27 with TRBJ2-1; D may be TRBD1 (5 bases). The CDR3 contains 13 residues. V was shortened by 7 bases and J by 9 bases, with 16 bases between the two germline ends. From germline, CDR1 is MNHEY and CDR2 SMNVEV (reference sequence).

The CDR3 DNA reads TGTGCCAGCACCGACAGGGACGGCTACACCTTC. Encoded protein: CASTDRDGYTF. This sequence joins TRBV28 and TRBJ1-2, with TRBD1 identical over 7 bases. V lost 7 bases, J lost 8 bases, and 4 bases stayed unmatched. Germline V CDR1 and CDR2: MDHEN, SYDVKM. The CDR3 covers 11 residues.

The chain combines TRBV4-1 with TRBJ2-1, with unresolved D. Germline CDR1 MGHRA, CDR2 YSYEKL. The CDR3 is 18 residues long. V lost 1 base and J 1 base, leaving 17 bases between the germline ends. The CDR3, as DNA: TGCGCCAGCAGCCAAGTTGAGGTGGTACCCTTGTCCTACAATGAGCAGTTCTTC. Its protein product is CASSQVEVVPLSYNEQFF.

The chain couples TRBV15 to TRBJ1-1; unclear D gene. This CDR3 has 14 amino acids. CDR1 and CDR2 (germline): LNHNV, YYDKDF (reference sequence). V was trimmed by 0 bases and J by 3 bases, leaving 8 bases between them. The CDR3 region has the DNA TGTGCCACCAGCAGAGAAGGCGGGGACACTGAAGCTTTCTTT. This translates into CATSREGGDTEAFF. The full variable domain, with the rest looked up from reference TRBV15 and TRBJ1-1, is DAMVIQNPRYQVTQFGKPVTLSCSQTLNHNVMYWYQQKSSQAPKLLFHYYDKDFNNEADTPDNFQSRRPNTSFCFLDIRSPGLGDTAMYLCATSREGGDTEAFFGQGTRLTVV.

The rearrangement uses TRBV7-6 and TRBJ2-7, with D uncertain. The ends were cut back, 1 base at V and 3 bases at J, with 1 base in the middle. CDR1 is SGHVS, CDR2 FNYEAQ, per germline. The CDR3 is 11 residues long. Here the CDR3 DNA reads TGTGCCAGCAGCTTAGACTACGAGCAGTACTTC. Translation: CASSLDYEQYF.

V usage is TRBV28 and J usage is TRBJ1-1; D perhaps matches TRBD1 (5 bases). Between the trimmed V and J ends, which lost 1 base and 11 bases, there was a span of 26 bases. Germline lookup yields CDR1 MDHEN and CDR2 SYDVKM. This CDR3 spans 17 amino acids. As DNA, the CDR3 is TGTGCCAGCAGTTTATTAATCGGTGGGGACCTCACCGAAGAGGCTTTCTTT. The encoded protein is CASSLLIGGDLTEEAFF.

This chain uses TRBV7-3 with TRBJ1-3; a weak D match, TRBD1 (6 bases). Germline CDR1 SGHTA, CDR2 FQGTGA. The CDR3 consists of 16 residues. The V gene lost 2 bases and the J gene lost 2 bases, with 13 bases spanning the gap. The CDR3 here is CASSLESGAAGNTIYF. The CDR3 nucleotides read TGTGCCAGCAGCTTAGAATCAGGGGCGGCTGGAAACACCATATATTTT.

The rearrangement joins TRBV12-5 to TRBJ2-3; 10 bases match TRBD2. CDR3 size: 14 residues. Per the germline V gene, CDR1 is LGHNT and CDR2 is FRNRAP. V dropped 8 bases and J dropped 1; count of bases not matched to a gene: 3. The CDR3 region is CASSLAGGTDTQYF. CDR3 sequence (DNA): TGTGCTAGTTCTCTAGCGGGGGGCACAGATACGCAGTATTTT.

The chain carries TRBV6-6 and TRBJ2-7; D tentatively fits TRBD1 or TRBD2 (6 bases each). Germline V gene data show CDR1 as MNHNY and CDR2 as SVGAGI (reference sequence). The CDR3 has 13 amino acids. V dropped 7 bases and J dropped 0 bases, with 10 bases sitting between them. CDR3 sequence reads: CASTGDNSYEQYF. The CDR3 DNA reads TGTGCCAGCACGGGGGACAACTCCTACGAGCAGTACTTC.

This rearrangement joins TRBV7-8 to TRBJ2-7, with D hard to call. Trimming took off 6 bases at V and 0 bases at J, with 9 bases between the two ends. CDR3 size: 13 residues. The germline V gene encodes CDR1 SGHVS and CDR2 FQNEAQ. CDR3 protein: CASRMDSSYEQYF. CDR3 DNA: TGTGCCAGCAGAATGGATAGCTCCTACGAGCAGTACTTC.

The gene calls are TRBV7-9 and TRBJ2-7; possible D gene TRBD2, 5 bases. Trimming pared 7 bases from V and 4 bases from J, leaving 11 bases between. CDR1 SEHNR and CDR2 FQNEAQ come from the germline V gene (reference sequence). The CDR3 totals 12 residues. The CDR3 reads CASTTEGYEQYF. The CDR3 coding sequence is TGTGCCAGCACCACAGAGGGATACGAGCAGTACTTC.

The genes are TRBV4-1 and TRBJ2-2, with 8 bases identical to TRBD1. V trimming: 4 bases; J trimming: 7 bases; junction bases outside the gene matches: 8. The germline CDR1 and CDR2 sequences are MGHRA and YSYEKL. The CDR3 runs to 15 residues. The CDR3 sequence is CASSPMGQDGGELFF. CDR3 nucleotides: TGCGCCAGCAGCCCAATGGGACAGGACGGCGGGGAGCTGTTTTTT.

The V gene is TRBV19, the J gene TRBJ1-2, with D tentatively TRBD1 (6 bases). Germline CDR1 LNHDA, CDR2 SQIVND (reference sequence). Trimming pared 6 bases from V and 7 bases from J, leaving 21 bases between. This CDR3 spans 15 amino acids. The CDR3 DNA reads as TGTGCCAGTAGCCCCGGACAGTGGACCCCCGGTGGCTACACCTTC. Translating it yields CASSPGQWTPGGYTF.